These 16 T cell receptor beta chains came from one sample sequenced in a study of blood T cell repertoires in COVID-19. TCRdb keeps only in-frame clones here, not all; method: immunoSEQ multiplex PCR. The sample consists of approximately 170,000 clones, 81% of them appearing once. The sequencing input was peripheral blood. These receptor sequences come from a man aged 60-69 years with active or convalescent COVID-19.

This clone was seen only a few times. This rearrangement joins TRBV15 to TRBJ1-5; TRBD1 aligns across 7 bases. The CDR3 has 18 amino acids. The V segment lost 5 bases and the J segment 1 base; nucleotides outside the gene matches: 14. Germline CDR1 reads LNHNV; CDR2 reads YYDKDF (reference sequence). The CDR3 sequence: CATSRTGATRYSNQPQHF. CDR3 coding DNA: TGTGCCACCAGCCGAACAGGGGCGACCAGGTACAGCAATCAGCCCCAGCATTTT.

This clone showed up just a few times. The chain recombines TRBV5-1 with TRBJ1-6; TRBD1 is a possible D gene (5 bases). The CDR3 spans 17 residues. Trimming shortened V by 4 bases and J by 6 bases, and 20 bases separated the two germline ends. In germline, CDR1 is SGHRS, CDR2 YFSETQ. The CDR3 nucleotides are TGCGCCAGCAGCCCCTCTCCGGGGGACGCTACTAATTCACCCCTCCACTTT. Its translation: CASSPSPGDATNSPLHF.

This chain uses TRBV4-1 with TRBJ2-3; TRBD1 matches 8 bases. The CDR3 runs to 18 residues. From germline, CDR1 is MGHRA and CDR2 YSYEKL. J was trimmed by 4 bases and V by 0 bases; bases with no gene match: 12. The CDR3 bases are TGCGCCAGCAGCCAAGAGGGGAGGATGGACAGGGTCCCAGATACGCAGTATTTT. It yields the protein CASSQEGRMDRVPDTQYF.

The chain has TRBV2 and TRBJ2-1, with 7 bases matching TRBD1. The CDR3 is 13 amino acids. V lost 6 bases and J lost 8; bases outside the gene matches: 7. CDR1 is SNHLY and CDR2 is FYNNEI in the germline V gene. This chain's CDR3 is CASSNGQVDEQFF. The CDR3 coding sequence is TGTGCCAGCAGCAACGGACAGGTGGATGAGCAGTTCTTC.

The chain uses TRBV7-2 and TRBJ2-1; 9 nucleotides agree with TRBD2. V dropped 5 bases and J dropped 2; count of bases not matched to a gene: 4. This CDR3 comprises 15 residues. From germline, CDR1 is SGHTA and CDR2 FQGNSA. The CDR3 DNA follows: TGTGCCAGCAGCCTTAGCGGGAGCGCCTACAATGAGCAGTTCTTC. This sequence encodes CASSLSGSAYNEQFF. Full variable domain (missing parts from reference TRBV7-2 and TRBJ2-1): GAGVSQSPSNKVTEKGKDVELRCDPISGHTALYWYRQSLGQGLEFLIYFQGNSAPDKSGLPSDRFSAERTGGSVSTLTIQRTQQEDSAVYLCASSLSGSAYNEQFFGPGTRLTVL.

The V call is TRBV7-6, the J call TRBJ1-2, with TRBD1 as a possible D gene (5 bases). The CDR3 runs to 14 residues. The V end lost 3 bases, the J end lost 5 bases, and 13 bases lay between the germline ends. CDR1 is SGHVS and CDR2 is FNYEAQ in the germline V gene. The CDR3 loop reads CASSLGGPGYGYTF. DNA for the CDR3: TGTGCCAGCAGCTTGGGGGGACCGGGGTATGGCTACACCTTC. The full variable domain, with the rest looked up from reference TRBV7-6 and TRBJ1-2, is GAGVSQSPRYKVTKRGQDVALRCDPISGHVSLYWYRQALGQGPEFLTYFNYEAQQDKSGLPNDRFSAERPEGSISTLTIQRTEQRDSAMYRCASSLGGPGYGYTFGSGTRLTVV.

The chain is built from TRBV7-8 and TRBJ2-1, with 10 bases fitting TRBD1. V was pared by 5 bases and J by 6 bases, with 10 bases of the junction left unmatched. The CDR3 covers 16 residues. Germline V CDR1 and CDR2: SGHVS, FQNEAQ. The CDR3 nucleotides are TGTGCCAGCAGCGCACCGGGACAGGGGAGTGTCAATGAGCAGTTCTTC. Its protein product is CASSAPGQGSVNEQFF.

This clone turned up a few times. This chain joins TRBV12-3 or TRBV12-4 and TRBJ1-2; TRBD1 might be the D (6 bases). The V and J ends lost 7 bases and 5 bases respectively, with 11 bases between them. This CDR3 is built from 12 residues. CDR3 bases: TGTGCCAGCACTGCGGGGGCATATGGCTACACCTTC. Its translation is CASTAGAYGYTF.

The chain joins TRBV2 to TRBJ2-2; tentative D call: TRBD1 (6 bases). The CDR3 extends over 15 amino acids. V was pared by 6 bases and J by 0 bases, with 11 bases between. Germline CDR1 reads SNHLY; CDR2 reads FYNNEI. CDR3 sequence reads: CASSRTATNTGELFF. Written as DNA, the CDR3 is TGTGCCAGCAGCAGGACAGCAACGAACACCGGGGAGCTGTTTTTT.

The V and J genes are TRBV7-2 and TRBJ2-5; 8 positions match TRBD1. The junction had 12 bases not matched to a gene; V was cut back by 5 bases and J by 7 bases. There are 15 residues in the CDR3. The germline CDR1 and CDR2 sequences are SGHTA and FQGNSA. The CDR3 sequence is CASSQQGQAGGTQYF. The DNA for the CDR3 is TGTGCCAGCAGCCAGCAGGGACAGGCGGGCGGGACCCAGTACTTC. Full variable domain (remainder filled in from reference TRBV7-2 and TRBJ2-5): GAGVSQSPSNKVTEKGKDVELRCDPISGHTALYWYRQSLGQGLEFLIYFQGNSAPDKSGLPSDRFSAERTGGSVSTLTIQRTQQEDSAVYLCASSQQGQAGGTQYFGPGTRLLVL.

The sample holds one count of this clone. The V gene is TRBV11-2, the J gene TRBJ2-7; 11 bases align to TRBD1. Looked up from germline, CDR1 is SGHAT and CDR2 is FQNNGV. Trimming removed 7 bases from V and 2 bases from J; junction bases left unmatched: 4. The CDR3 totals 14 residues. Here the CDR3 reads CASTRTGGPYEQYF. CDR3 bases: TGTGCCAGCACCCGGACAGGGGGCCCCTACGAGCAGTACTTC.

The chain is built from TRBV19 and TRBJ1-4; D unclear. Germline CDR1 is LNHDA and CDR2 is SQIVND (reference sequence). V was clipped by 7 bases and J by 5 bases, with 14 bases between them. The CDR3 consists of 14 residues. This chain's CDR3 is CASTPATENEKLFF. The CDR3 DNA reads as TGTGCCAGTACCCCCGCGACTGAGAATGAAAAACTGTTTTTT. The whole variable domain, filled in from reference TRBV19 and TRBJ1-4, reads DGGITQSPKYLFRKEGQNVTLSCEQNLNHDAMYWYRQDPGQGLRLIYYSQIVNDFQKGDIAEGYSVSREKKESFPLTVTSAQKNPTAFYLCASTPATENEKLFFGSGTQLSVL.

The chain is built from TRBV5-1 and TRBJ2-2; a possible D gene is TRBD1 (6 bases). V shed 4 bases and J shed 4 bases, with 11 bases lying between them. The germline V gene has CDR1 SGHRS and CDR2 YFSETQ. This CDR3 spans 14 amino acids. The CDR3 sequence is CASSVGQSTGELFF. The CDR3 DNA reads as TGCGCCAGCAGCGTAGGACAGTCCACCGGGGAGCTGTTTTTT.

There are a few counts of this clone. The J gene is TRBJ2-7, the V gene TRBV2, with D possibly TRBD2 on 6 matching bases. The CDR3 sequence is 15 residues long. V lost 2 bases, J lost 3 bases, and 14 bases lay in between. Germline V gives CDR1 SNHLY, CDR2 FYNNEI. The CDR3 region has the DNA TGTGCCAGCAGTGAATTCGGCGGGAACGTCTACGAGCAGTACTTC. It encodes CASSEFGGNVYEQYF.

The rearrangement uses TRBV6-6 and TRBJ2-7; 8 bases are a match to TRBD1. This CDR3 is built from 16 residues. The germline CDR1 and CDR2 sequences are MNHNY and SVGAGI (reference sequence). V gave up 2 bases and J gave up 5 bases; unmatched junction bases: 11. CDR3 in amino acids: CASSYPTGQGGDEQYF. The CDR3 bases are TGTGCCAGCAGTTACCCCACAGGACAGGGAGGCGACGAGCAGTACTTC.

The chain couples TRBV4-1 to TRBJ1-2; maybe TRBD1 (5 bases). The CDR3 is 14 residues long. Looked up from germline, CDR1 is MGHRA and CDR2 is YSYEKL. Trimming stripped 0 bases from V and 7 bases from J, with 12 bases between. The CDR3 DNA is TGCGCCAGCAGCCAAGATGGGGGACTCGGTGGCTACACCTTC. Amino acid sequence: CASSQDGGLGGYTF.